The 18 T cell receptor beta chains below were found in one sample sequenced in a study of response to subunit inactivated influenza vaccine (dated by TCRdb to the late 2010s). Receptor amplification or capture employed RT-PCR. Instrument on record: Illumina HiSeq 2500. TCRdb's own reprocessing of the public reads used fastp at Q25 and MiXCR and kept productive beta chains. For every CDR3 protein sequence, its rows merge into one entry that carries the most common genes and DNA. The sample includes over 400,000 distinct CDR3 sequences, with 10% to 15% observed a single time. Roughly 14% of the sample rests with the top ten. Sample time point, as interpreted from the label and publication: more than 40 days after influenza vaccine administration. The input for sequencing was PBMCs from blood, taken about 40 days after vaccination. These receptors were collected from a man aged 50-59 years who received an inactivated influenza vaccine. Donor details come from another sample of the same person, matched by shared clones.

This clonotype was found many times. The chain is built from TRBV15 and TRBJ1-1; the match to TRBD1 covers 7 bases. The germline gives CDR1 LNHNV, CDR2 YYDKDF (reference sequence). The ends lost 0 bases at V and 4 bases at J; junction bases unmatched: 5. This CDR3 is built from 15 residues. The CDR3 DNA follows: TGTGCCACCAGCAGAGATAGGGGGCTTGGCACTGAAGCTTTCTTT. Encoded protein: CATSRDRGLGTEAFF.

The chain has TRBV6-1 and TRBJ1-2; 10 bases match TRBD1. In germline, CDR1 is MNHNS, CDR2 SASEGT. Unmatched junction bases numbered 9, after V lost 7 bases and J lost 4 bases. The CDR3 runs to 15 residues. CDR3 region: CASNRDRGEGYGYTF. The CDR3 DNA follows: TGTGCCAGCAATCGGGACAGGGGAGAGGGCTATGGCTACACCTTC.

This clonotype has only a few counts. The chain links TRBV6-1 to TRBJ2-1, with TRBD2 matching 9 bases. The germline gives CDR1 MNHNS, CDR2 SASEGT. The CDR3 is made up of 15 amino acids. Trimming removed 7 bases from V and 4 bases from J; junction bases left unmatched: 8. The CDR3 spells CASNRRGGFYNEQFF. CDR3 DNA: TGTGCCAGCAACAGGCGGGGGGGATTTTACAATGAGCAGTTCTTC.

CDR3 sequence reads: CASSRPGQLDGYTF. The CDR3 DNA is TGTGCCAGCAGCCGCCCGGGACAGCTCGATGGCTACACCTTC. The chain is built from TRBV28 and TRBJ1-2, with 7 bases fitting TRBD1. V was clipped by 6 bases and J by 6 bases; unmatched bases: 10. This CDR3 region has 14 residues. Germline V gene lookup returns CDR1 MDHEN and CDR2 SYDVKM.

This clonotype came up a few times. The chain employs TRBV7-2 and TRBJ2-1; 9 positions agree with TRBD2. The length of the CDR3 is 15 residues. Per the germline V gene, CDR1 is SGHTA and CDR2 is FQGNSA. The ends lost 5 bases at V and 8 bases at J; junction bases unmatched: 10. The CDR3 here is CASSHRAGGDYEQFF. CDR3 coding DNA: TGTGCCAGCAGCCACCGAGCGGGAGGCGACTATGAGCAGTTCTTC.

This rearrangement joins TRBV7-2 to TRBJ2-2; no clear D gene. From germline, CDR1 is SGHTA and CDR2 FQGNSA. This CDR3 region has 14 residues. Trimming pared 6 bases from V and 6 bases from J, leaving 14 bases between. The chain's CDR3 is CASSYNTGPGELFF. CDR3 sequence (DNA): TGTGCCAGCAGTTATAACACGGGTCCCGGGGAGCTGTTTTTT. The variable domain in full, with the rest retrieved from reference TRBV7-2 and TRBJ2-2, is GAGVSQSPSNKVTEKGKDVELRCDPISGHTALYWYRQSLGQGLEFLIYFQGNSAPDKSGLPSDRFSAERTGGSVSTLTIQRTQQEDSAVYLCASSYNTGPGELFFGEGSRLTVL.

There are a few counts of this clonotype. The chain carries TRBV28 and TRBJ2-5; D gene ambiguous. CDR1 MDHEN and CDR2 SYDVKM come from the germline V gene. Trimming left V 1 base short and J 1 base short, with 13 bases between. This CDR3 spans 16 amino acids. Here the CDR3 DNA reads TGTGCCAGCAGTTTATCGGATCTGCGGAGCCAAGAGACCCAGTACTTC. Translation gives CASSLSDLRSQETQYF.

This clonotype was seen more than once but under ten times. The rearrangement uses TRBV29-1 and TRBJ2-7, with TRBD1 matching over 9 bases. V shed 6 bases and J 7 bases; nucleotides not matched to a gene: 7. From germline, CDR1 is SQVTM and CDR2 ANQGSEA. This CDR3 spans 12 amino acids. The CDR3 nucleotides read TGCAGCGTCCGGACAGGGGCGGGTGAGCAGTACTTC. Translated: CSVRTGAGEQYF.

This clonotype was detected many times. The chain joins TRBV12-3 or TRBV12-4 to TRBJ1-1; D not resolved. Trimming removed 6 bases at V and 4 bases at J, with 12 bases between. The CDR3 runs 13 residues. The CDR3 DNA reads TGTGCCAGCAGCCCCTCTTCGGGCACTGAAGCTTTCTTT. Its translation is CASSPSSGTEAFF.

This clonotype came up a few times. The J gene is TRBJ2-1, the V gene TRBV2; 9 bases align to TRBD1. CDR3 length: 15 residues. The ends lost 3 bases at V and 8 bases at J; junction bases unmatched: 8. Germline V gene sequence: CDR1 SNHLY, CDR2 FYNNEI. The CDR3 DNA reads TGTGCCAGCAGTGATGGACAGGGGAACATCTATGAGCAGTTCTTC. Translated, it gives CASSDGQGNIYEQFF. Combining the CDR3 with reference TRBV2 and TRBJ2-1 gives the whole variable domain EPEVTQTPSHQVTQMGQEVILRCVPISNHLYFYWYRQILGQKVEFLVSFYNNEISEKSEIFDDQFSVERPDGSNFTLKIRSTKLEDSAMYFCASSDGQGNIYEQFFGPGTRLTVL.

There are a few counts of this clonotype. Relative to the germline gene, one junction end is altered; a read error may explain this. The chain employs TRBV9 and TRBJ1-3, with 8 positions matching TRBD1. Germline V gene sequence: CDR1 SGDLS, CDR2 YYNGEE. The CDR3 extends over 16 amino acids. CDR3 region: CASSVAGGTGGDTIYF. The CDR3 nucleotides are TGTGCCAGCAGCGTAGCTGGCGGGACAGGTGGAGACACCATATATTTT.

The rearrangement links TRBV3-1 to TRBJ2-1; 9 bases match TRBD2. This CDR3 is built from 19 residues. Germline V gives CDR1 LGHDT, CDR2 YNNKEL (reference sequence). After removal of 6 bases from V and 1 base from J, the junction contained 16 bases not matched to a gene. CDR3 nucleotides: TGTGCCAGCAGTATTCGGCTTAGCGGGAGAGCGGATTCCTACAATGAGCAGTTCTTC. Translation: CASSIRLSGRADSYNEQFF.

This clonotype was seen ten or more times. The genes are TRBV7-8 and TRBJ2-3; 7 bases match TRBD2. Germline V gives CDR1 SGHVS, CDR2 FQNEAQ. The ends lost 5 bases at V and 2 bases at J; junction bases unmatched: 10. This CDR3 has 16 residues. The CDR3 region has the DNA TGTGCCAGCAGCCGATATAGCGGGTTAACCACAGATACGCAGTATTTT. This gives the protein CASSRYSGLTTDTQYF. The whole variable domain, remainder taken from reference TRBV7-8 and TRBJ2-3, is GAGVSQSPRYKVAKRGQDVALRCDPISGHVSLFWYQQALGQGPEFLTYFQNEAQLDKSGLPSDRFFAERPEGSVSTLKIQRTQQEDSAVYLCASSRYSGLTTDTQYFGPGTRLTVL.

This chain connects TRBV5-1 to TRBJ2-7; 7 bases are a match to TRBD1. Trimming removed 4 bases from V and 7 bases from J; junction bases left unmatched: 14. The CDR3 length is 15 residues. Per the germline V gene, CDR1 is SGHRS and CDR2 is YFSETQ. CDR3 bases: TGCGCCAGCAGCCAACGCCGAGACAGGGAATCGGAGCAGTACTTC. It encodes CASSQRRDRESEQYF.

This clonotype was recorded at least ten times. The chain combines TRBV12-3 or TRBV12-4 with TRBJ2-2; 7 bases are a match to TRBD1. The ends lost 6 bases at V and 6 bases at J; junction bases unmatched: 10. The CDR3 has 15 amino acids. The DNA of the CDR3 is TGTGCCAGCAGCTCACCAACAGGGGCGGCCGGGGAGCTGTTTTTT. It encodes CASSSPTGAAGELFF.

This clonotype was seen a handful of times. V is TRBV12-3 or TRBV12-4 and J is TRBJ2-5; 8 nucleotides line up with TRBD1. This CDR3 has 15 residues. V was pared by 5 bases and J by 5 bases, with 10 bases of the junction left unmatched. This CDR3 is CASSARTGPGETQYF. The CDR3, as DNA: TGTGCCAGCAGTGCCCGGACAGGGCCAGGGGAGACCCAGTACTTC.

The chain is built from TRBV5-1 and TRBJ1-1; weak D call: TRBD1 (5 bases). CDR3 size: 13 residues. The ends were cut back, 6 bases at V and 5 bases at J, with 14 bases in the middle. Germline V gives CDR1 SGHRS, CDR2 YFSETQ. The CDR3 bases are TGCGCCAGCACCCTGGGGGTGGCGACTGAAGCTTTCTTT. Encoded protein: CASTLGVATEAFF. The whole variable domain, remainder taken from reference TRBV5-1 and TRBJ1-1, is KAGVTQTPRYLIKTRGQQVTLSCSPISGHRSVSWYQQTPGQGLQFLFEYFSETQRNKGNFPGRFSGRQFSNSRSEMNVSTLELGDSALYLCASTLGVATEAFFGQGTRLTVV.

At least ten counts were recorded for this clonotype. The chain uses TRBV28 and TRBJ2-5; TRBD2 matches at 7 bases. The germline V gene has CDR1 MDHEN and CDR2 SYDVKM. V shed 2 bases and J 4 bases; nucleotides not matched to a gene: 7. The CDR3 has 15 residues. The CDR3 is CASSLRGGGRETQYF. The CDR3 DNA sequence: TGTGCCAGCAGTTTACGTGGCGGGGGACGAGAGACCCAGTACTTC. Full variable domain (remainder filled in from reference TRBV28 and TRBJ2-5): DVKVTQSSRYLVKRTGEKVFLECVQDMDHENMFWYRQDPGLGLRLIYFSYDVKMKEKGDIPEGYSVSREKKERFSLILESASTNQTSMYLCASSLRGGGRETQYFGPGTRLLVL.